A single sample gave rise to the 7 T cell receptor beta chains below, sequenced in a study of OX40 agonist ivuxolimab in advanced cancers. The data were produced by immunoSEQ multiplex PCR, yet TCRdb's version contains in-frame clones alone and is incomplete. The table includes 15,000 or so clones, 73% detected once. The input for sequencing was CD4+ or CD8+ T cells sorted from blood, taken in a trial of the OX40 agonist ivuxolimab. Receptor source: an adult with an advanced solid tumor such as melanoma, head and neck, liver or kidney cancer.

The chain carries TRBV14 and TRBJ2-1, with 9 positions matching TRBD2. The V and J ends lost 4 bases and 0 bases, in that order; junction bases with no gene match: 16. From germline, CDR1 is SGHDN and CDR2 FVKESK. The CDR3 spans 20 residues. The CDR3 spells CASSPIAGVFLGSSYNEQFF. CDR3 sequence (DNA): TGTGCCAGCAGCCCAATAGCGGGAGTCTTTTTGGGGAGCTCCTACAATGAGCAGTTCTTC.

This clone was seen just once. This chain links TRBV27 with TRBJ2-3; 15 bases are a match to TRBD2. V was pared by 6 bases and J by 3 bases, with 22 bases of the junction left unmatched. This CDR3 region has 22 residues. Germline lookup yields CDR1 MNHEY and CDR2 SMNVEV (reference sequence). CDR3 sequence reads: CASSPEPVGGLAGGRGTDTQYF. Written as DNA, the CDR3 is TGTGCCAGCAGCCCAGAACCGGTGGGAGGACTAGCGGGAGGGCGGGGGACAGATACGCAGTATTTT.

The chain uses TRBV7-9 and TRBJ1-6; TRBD1 is a possible D gene (5 bases). Trimming removed 5 bases from V and 7 bases from J, with 18 bases in between. CDR1 SEHNR and CDR2 FQNEAQ come from the germline V gene (reference sequence). The CDR3 is 16 amino acids. This CDR3 reads CASSPTGAGINSPLHF. DNA of the CDR3: TGTGCCAGCAGCCCGACGGGTGCAGGGATAAATTCACCCCTCCACTTT.

The chain employs TRBV19 and TRBJ2-2; maybe TRBD2 (5 bases). Germline V CDR1 and CDR2: LNHDA, SQIVND (reference sequence). The CDR3 sequence is 15 residues long. Trimming took 7 bases from V and 5 from J, leaving 17 bases between them. This CDR3 reads CASTPSGSGTGELFF. The CDR3 DNA sequence: TGTGCCAGTACCCCCTCAGGCTCGGGGACCGGGGAGCTGTTTTTT.

V gene TRBV19 combines with J gene TRBJ2-1; 12 bases match TRBD2. Per the germline V gene, CDR1 is LNHDA and CDR2 is SQIVND (reference sequence). This CDR3 spans 15 amino acids. Trimming at V came to 3 bases and at J to 10 bases, leaving 7 bases not matched to a gene. The CDR3 bases are TGTGCCAGTAGTATTTGGCTAGCGGGAGGGGGCGAGCAGTTCTTC. Translating it yields CASSIWLAGGGEQFF. The full variable domain, in which reference TRBV19 and TRBJ2-1 provide the parts outside the CDR3, is DGGITQSPKYLFRKEGQNVTLSCEQNLNHDAMYWYRQDPGQGLRLIYYSQIVNDFQKGDIAEGYSVSREKKESFPLTVTSAQKNPTAFYLCASSIWLAGGGEQFFGPGTRLTVL.

A word on this clone: This same CDR3 is encoded by further DNA sequences in the sample. The chain has TRBV7-9 and TRBJ2-5; D is possibly TRBD2 (5 bases). Germline lookup yields CDR1 SEHNR and CDR2 FQNEAQ (reference sequence). V was clipped by 5 bases and J by 5 bases, with 12 bases between them. CDR3 length: 13 amino acids. The CDR3, as DNA: TGTGCCAGCAGCAAGCGGCCCGAGGAGACCCAGTACTTC. Translation: CASSKRPEETQYF.

The chain is built from TRBV28 and TRBJ1-1; 7 bases line up with TRBD1. CDR3 length equals 15 residues. The ends lost 3 bases at V and 0 bases at J; junction bases unmatched: 4. Germline CDR1 and CDR2: MDHEN and SYDVKM. The CDR3 nucleotides are TGTGCCAGCAGTTTCCCGACAGGGATGAACACTGAAGCTTTCTTT. This translates into CASSFPTGMNTEAFF.